This T cell receptor (beta chain) was profiled in a study of T cell repertoires in cytomegalovirus infection. Study overall: In public TCR beta signatures, there were indications of both CMV infection and matching HLA type. Whole-study findings and limits: Using cumulative public TCR beta family frequency, the authors identified those who carried CMV together with the relevant HLA. Within the response measured ex vivo, HLA-C-restricted CMV-specific TCR beta clonotypes were dominant.

Germline V gene lookup returns CDR1 SGHTA and CDR2 FQGNSA. The V end lost 3 bases, the J end lost 5 bases, and 10 bases lay between the germline ends. The length of the CDR3 is 14 residues. TCRdb re-called the reads through MiXCR, storing one row per CDR3 protein. The repertoire holds 150,000 to 200,000 distinct CDR3 sequences, with approximately 28% as singletons. This clonotype was seen only once. Antigen: not known. This TCR derives from a human donor in good health (CMV status not recorded). Some clones in this sample may be carry-over from other donors' samples. This chain connects TRBV7-2 to TRBJ1-4, with a tentative D call TRBD1 (5 bases). Sample: PBMCs. This CDR3 reads CASSLGPFNEKLFF. Here the CDR3 DNA reads TGTGCCAGCAGCTTGGGACCGTTCAATGAAAAACTGTTTTTT. The entire variable domain, with the rest obtained from reference TRBV7-2 and TRBJ1-4, is as follows: GAGVSQSPSNKVTEKGKDVELRCDPISGHTALYWYRQSLGQGLEFLIYFQGNSAPDKSGLPSDRFSAERTGGSVSTLTIQRTQQEDSAVYLCASSLGPFNEKLFFGSGTQLSVL.